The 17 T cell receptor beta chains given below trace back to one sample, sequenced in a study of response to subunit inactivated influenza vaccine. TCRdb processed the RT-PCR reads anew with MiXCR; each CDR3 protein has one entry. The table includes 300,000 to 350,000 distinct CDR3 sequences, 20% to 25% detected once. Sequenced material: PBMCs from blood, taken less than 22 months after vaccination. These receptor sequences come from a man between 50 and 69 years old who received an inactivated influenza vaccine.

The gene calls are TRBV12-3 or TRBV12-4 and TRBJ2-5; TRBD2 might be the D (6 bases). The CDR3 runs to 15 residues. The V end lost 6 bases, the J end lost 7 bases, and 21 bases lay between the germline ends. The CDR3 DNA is TGTGCCAGCAGCCCCGAGGGTAGCGGTCAGGGGACCCAGTACTTC. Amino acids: CASSPEGSGQGTQYF.

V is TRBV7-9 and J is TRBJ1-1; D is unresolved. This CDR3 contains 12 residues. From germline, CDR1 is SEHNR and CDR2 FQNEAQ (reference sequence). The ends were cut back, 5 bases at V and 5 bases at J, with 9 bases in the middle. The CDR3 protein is CASSPPVTEAFF. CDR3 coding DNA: TGTGCCAGCAGCCCCCCCGTTACTGAAGCTTTCTTT.

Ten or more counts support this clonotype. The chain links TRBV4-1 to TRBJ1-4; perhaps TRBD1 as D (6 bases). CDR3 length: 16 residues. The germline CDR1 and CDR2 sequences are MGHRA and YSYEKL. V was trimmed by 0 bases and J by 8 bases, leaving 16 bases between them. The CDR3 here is CASSQDLQGRQEKLFF. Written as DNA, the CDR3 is TGCGCCAGCAGCCAAGATCTCCAGGGGAGGCAGGAAAAACTGTTTTTT.

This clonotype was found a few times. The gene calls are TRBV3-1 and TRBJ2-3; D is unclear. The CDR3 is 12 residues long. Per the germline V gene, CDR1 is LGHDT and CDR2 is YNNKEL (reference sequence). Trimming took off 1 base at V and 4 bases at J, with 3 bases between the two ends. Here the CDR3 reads CASSQVPDTQYF. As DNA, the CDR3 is TGTGCCAGCAGCCAAGTACCAGATACGCAGTATTTT.

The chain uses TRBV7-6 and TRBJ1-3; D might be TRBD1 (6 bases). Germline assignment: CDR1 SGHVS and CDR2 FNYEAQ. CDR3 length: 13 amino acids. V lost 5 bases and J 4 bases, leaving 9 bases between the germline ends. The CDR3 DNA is TGTGCCAGCAGCACCGACAGGGGAAACACCATATATTTT. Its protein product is CASSTDRGNTIYF.

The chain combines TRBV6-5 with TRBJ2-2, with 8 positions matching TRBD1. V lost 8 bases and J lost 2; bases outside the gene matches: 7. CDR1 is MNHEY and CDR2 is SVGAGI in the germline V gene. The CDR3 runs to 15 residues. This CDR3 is CASRLGQGNTGELFF. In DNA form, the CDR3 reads TGTGCCAGCCGTTTAGGACAGGGCAACACCGGGGAGCTGTTTTTT.

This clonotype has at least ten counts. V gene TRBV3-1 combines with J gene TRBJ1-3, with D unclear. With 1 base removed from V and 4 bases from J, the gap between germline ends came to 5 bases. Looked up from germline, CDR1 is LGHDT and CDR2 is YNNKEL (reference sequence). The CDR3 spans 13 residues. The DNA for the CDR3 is TGTGCCAGCAGCCAAGGCAGCGGAAACACCATATATTTT. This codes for CASSQGSGNTIYF.

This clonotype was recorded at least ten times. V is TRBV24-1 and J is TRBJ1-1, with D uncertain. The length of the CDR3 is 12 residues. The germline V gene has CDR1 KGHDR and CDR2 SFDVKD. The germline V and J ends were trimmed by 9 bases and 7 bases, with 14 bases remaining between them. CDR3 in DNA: TGTGCCACCCAGAGCGAGGGTGGTGAAGCTTTCTTT. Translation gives CATQSEGGEAFF.

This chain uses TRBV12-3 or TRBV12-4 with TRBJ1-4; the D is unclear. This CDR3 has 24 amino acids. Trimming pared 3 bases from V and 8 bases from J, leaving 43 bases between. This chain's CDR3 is CASSFVFPPIVRGVSARGREKLFF. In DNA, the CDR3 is TGTGCCAGCAGTTTTGTTTTCCCCCCCATCGTTCGGGGAGTCTCCGCGCGTGGACGCGAAAAACTGTTTTTT.

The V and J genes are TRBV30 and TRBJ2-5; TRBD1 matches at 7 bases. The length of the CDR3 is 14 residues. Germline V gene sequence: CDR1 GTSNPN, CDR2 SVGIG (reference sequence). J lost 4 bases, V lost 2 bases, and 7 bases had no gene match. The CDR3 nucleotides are TGTGCCTGGAGTCCCGGGACAGTGGGAGAGACCCAGTACTTC. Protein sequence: CAWSPGTVGETQYF. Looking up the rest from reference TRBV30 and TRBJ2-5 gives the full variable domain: SQTIHQWPATLVQPVGSPLSLECTVEGTSNPNLYWYRQAAGRGLQLLFYSVGIGQISSEVPQNLSASRPQDRQFILSSKKLLLSDSGFYLCAWSPGTVGETQYFGPGTRLLVL.

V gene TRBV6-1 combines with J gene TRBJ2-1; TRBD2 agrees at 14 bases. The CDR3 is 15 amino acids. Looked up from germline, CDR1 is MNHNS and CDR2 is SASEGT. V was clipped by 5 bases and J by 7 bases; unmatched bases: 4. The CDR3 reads CASSPWTSGRNEQFF. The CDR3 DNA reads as TGTGCCAGCAGTCCTTGGACTAGCGGGAGGAATGAGCAGTTCTTC.

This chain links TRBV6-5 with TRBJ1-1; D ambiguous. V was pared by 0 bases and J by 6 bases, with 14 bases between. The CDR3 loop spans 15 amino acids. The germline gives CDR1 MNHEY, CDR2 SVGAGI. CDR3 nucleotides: TGTGCCAGCAGTTACTCGACTTTTGGGAGTGCTGAAGCTTTCTTT. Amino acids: CASSYSTFGSAEAFF.

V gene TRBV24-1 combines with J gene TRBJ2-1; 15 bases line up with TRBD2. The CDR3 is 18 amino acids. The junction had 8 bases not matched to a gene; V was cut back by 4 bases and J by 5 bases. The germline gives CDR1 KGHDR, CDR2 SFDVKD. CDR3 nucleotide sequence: TGTGCCACCAGTGAACGTGGGACTAGCGGGAGGATCGACAATGAGCAGTTCTTC. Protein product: CATSERGTSGRIDNEQFF.

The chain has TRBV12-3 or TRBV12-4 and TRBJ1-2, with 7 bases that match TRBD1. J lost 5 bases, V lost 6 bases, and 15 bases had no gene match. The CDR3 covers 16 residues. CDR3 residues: CASSPSTGDGTYGYTF. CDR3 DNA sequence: TGTGCCAGCAGCCCTAGTACAGGGGATGGAACTTATGGCTACACCTTC.

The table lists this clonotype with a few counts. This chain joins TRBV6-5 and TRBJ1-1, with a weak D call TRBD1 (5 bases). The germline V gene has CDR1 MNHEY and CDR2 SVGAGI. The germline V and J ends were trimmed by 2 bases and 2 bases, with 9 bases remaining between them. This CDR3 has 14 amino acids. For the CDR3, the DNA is TGTGCCAGCAGTTACATGGGACGCAACACTGAAGCTTTCTTT. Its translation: CASSYMGRNTEAFF.

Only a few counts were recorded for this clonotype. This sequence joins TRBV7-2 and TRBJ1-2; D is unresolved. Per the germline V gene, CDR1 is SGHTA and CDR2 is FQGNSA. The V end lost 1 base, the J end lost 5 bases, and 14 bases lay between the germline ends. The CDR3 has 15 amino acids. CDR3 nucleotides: TGTGCCAGCAGCTTAGGGTCCCGGGTAGGGTATGGCTACACCTTC. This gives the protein CASSLGSRVGYGYTF. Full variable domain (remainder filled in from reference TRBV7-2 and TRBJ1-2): GAGVSQSPSNKVTEKGKDVELRCDPISGHTALYWYRQSLGQGLEFLIYFQGNSAPDKSGLPSDRFSAERTGGSVSTLTIQRTQQEDSAVYLCASSLGSRVGYGYTFGSGTRLTVV.

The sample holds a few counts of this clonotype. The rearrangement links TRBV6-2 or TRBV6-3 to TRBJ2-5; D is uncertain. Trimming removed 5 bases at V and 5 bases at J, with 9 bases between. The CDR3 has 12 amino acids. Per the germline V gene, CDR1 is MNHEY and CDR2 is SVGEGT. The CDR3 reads CASSRPRETQYF. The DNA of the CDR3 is TGTGCCAGCAGTCGGCCCCGGGAGACCCAGTACTTC.